This T cell receptor (beta chain) was identified in a study of T cells in localized non-small cell lung cancer. General study findings and limits: Tumor trailed uninvolved adjacent lung in T cell clonality, which peaked there. Sequencing was restricted to one tumor region; therefore, heterogeneity remains possible. Higher T cell density in the blood was associated with longer overall survival, whereas higher adjacent-lung clonality associated with shorter survival.

The CDR3 is 14 amino acids. The V and J ends lost 4 bases and 1 base respectively, with 11 bases between them. CDR1 is LNHDA and CDR2 is SQIVND in the germline V gene (reference sequence). Here immunoSEQ multiplex PCR was the method, and the copy in TCRdb shows in-frame clones only, minus some. The sample shows 72,000 or so clones, around four fifths of them seen only once. As to this clone: Its specificity is not known.

The source material was peripheral blood, sampled before any cancer treatment. This sequence originates from a female donor of 60 years or more with stage I lung adenocarcinoma. The chain has TRBV19 and TRBJ2-7; perhaps TRBD2 as D (6 bases). CDR3 sequence: CASSRDWASYEQYF. In nucleotides, the CDR3 is TGTGCCAGTAGTAGGGACTGGGCGTCCTACGAGCAGTACTTC.